The clone carrying this TCR beta chain was observed once. The antigen is unknown. Trimming at V came to 3 bases and at J to 4 bases, leaving 18 bases not matched to a gene. Germline values: CDR1 DFQATT, CDR2 SNEGSKA (reference sequence). CDR3 length equals 18 residues. Sequenced by immunoSEQ multiplex PCR; TCRdb stores in-frame clones only, minus some. The sample yields 300,000 to 400,000 clones, 85% to 95% seen once. The data belong to a study of brain T cells in children with intractable seizures. Study-wide findings and caveats: Absence of clones before surgery may stem from lower sequencing depth.

Regarding time point: blood from clinic visit 5 months post-surgery; TSC patient then seizure free. Sequencing was limited to surgery cases with top T cell transcript signatures in brain tissue. Pre-surgery treatment included at least one anti-epileptic drug. The source is a boy younger than two with tuberous sclerosis and intractable seizures. The sequencing here drew on peripheral blood, taken less than 6 months after surgery. This rearrangement joins TRBV20-1 to TRBJ1-2, with 9 bases aligning to TRBD1. In nucleotides, the CDR3 is TGCAGTGCTAGTGGTAGCTACCCGGACAGGGGAAGGACCTATGGCTACACCTTC. Translated, it gives CSASGSYPDRGRTYGYTF.